The 32 T cell receptor beta chains below come from one sample, sequenced in a study of control samples from healthy donors and cancer patients. Only in-frame clones appear in the TCRdb table, and some are missing; sequencing was by immunoSEQ multiplex PCR. The table includes about 12,000 clones, approximately 88% detected once. The sequenced sample was formalin-fixed, paraffin-embedded tissue. The receptors originated from a male donor with melanoma.

The chain employs TRBV9 and TRBJ2-1; TRBD2 aligns across 10 bases. CDR3 size: 15 residues. Germline trimming cut 0 bases from V and 8 bases from J; bases unmatched to any gene: 5. The V gene's germline CDR1 is SGDLS and CDR2 YYNGEE. The CDR3 reads CASSVGGLAGDEQFF. The CDR3 DNA sequence: TGTGCCAGCAGCGTAGGAGGTCTAGCGGGAGATGAGCAGTTCTTC.

The V and J genes are TRBV19 and TRBJ2-1; 7 bases map to TRBD2. The germline gives CDR1 LNHDA, CDR2 SQIVND (reference sequence). This CDR3 has 14 amino acids. V lost 5 bases to trimming and J lost 4 bases; unmatched junction nucleotides: 5. The CDR3 DNA reads TGTGCCAGTAGTTGGCGGGAGTCATACAATGAGCAGTTCTTC. It translates to CASSWRESYNEQFF.

This clone came up once. V usage is TRBV5-6 and J usage is TRBJ2-1; TRBD1 matches at 10 bases. Germline CDR1 reads SGHDT; CDR2 reads YYEEEE. V was clipped by 3 bases and J by 7 bases; unmatched bases: 4. This CDR3 region has 14 residues. The CDR3, as DNA: TGTGCCAGCAGCTGGGACAGGGGAATGAATGAGCAGTTCTTC. Translating gives CASSWDRGMNEQFF.

The chain uses TRBV10-3 and TRBJ2-7; D unresolved. The V end was cut by 3 bases, the J end by 4 bases, with 4 bases between. The CDR3 length is 11 residues. Germline values: CDR1 ENHRY, CDR2 SYGVKD. CDR3: CAISDGYEQYF. The CDR3 DNA reads as TGTGCCATCAGTGATGGGTACGAGCAGTACTTC.

V gene TRBV9 combines with J gene TRBJ1-2; D uncertain. Germline CDR1 reads SGDLS; CDR2 reads YYNGEE. V lost 3 bases to trimming and J lost 5 bases, with 20 bases between them. The CDR3 length is 16 residues. The CDR3 nucleotides are TGTGCCAGCAGCGCCAACTTGGGCAGACCTGAGTATGGCTACACCTTC. Amino acid sequence: CASSANLGRPEYGYTF.

The chain joins TRBV29-1 to TRBJ2-6; no clear D. V lost 0 bases to trimming and J lost 4 bases, with 7 bases between them. Germline CDR1 reads SQVTM; CDR2 reads ANQGSEA. The CDR3 extends over 14 amino acids. CDR3 coding DNA: TGCAGCGTTGAAGATCTTACGGGGGCCAACGTCCTGACTTTC. Protein sequence: CSVEDLTGANVLTF.

The V and J genes are TRBV10-3 and TRBJ2-6; 14 bases are shared with TRBD2. The CDR3 consists of 21 residues. Germline V gene lookup returns CDR1 ENHRY and CDR2 SYGVKD. V lost 5 bases and J lost 2; bases outside the gene matches: 14. The CDR3 coding sequence is TGTGCCATCAGTACTGGACTAGCGGGAGGACGAGAAGGGGCTGGGGCCAACGTCCTGACTTTC. It translates to CAISTGLAGGREGAGANVLTF.

The J gene is TRBJ2-7, the V gene TRBV5-4, with D unresolved. The germline CDR1 and CDR2 sequences are SGHNT and YYREEE (reference sequence). The V end lost 0 bases, the J end lost 2 bases, and 12 bases lay between the germline ends. This CDR3 comprises 15 residues. DNA of the CDR3: TGTGCCAGCAGCTTGGCCGGCAGCCCCACCTACGAGCAGTACTTC. Translation gives CASSLAGSPTYEQYF.

The chain combines TRBV3-1 (or the pseudogene TRBV3-2) with TRBJ2-1, with no clear D. The length of the CDR3 is 11 residues. Trimming removed 4 bases from V and 9 bases from J, with 7 bases in between. Germline-derived CDR1 and CDR2 are LGHDT and YNNKEL (reference sequence). In DNA form, the CDR3 reads TGTGCCAGCAGCCTCGGCGTTGAGCAGTTCTTC. This translates into CASSLGVEQFF.

The chain recombines TRBV5-1 with TRBJ2-5, with D possibly being TRBD2 (6 bases). CDR3 size: 16 residues. Germline CDR1 SGHRS, CDR2 YFSETQ. V was cut by 0 bases and J by 1 base, with 13 bases left in between. In DNA form, the CDR3 reads TGCGCCAGCAGCTTGGGTGTCGGGGGATCCCAAGAGACCCAGTACTTC. Protein sequence: CASSLGVGGSQETQYF.

The rearrangement joins TRBV5-1 to TRBJ2-1, with 7 bases lining up with TRBD1. This CDR3 contains 12 residues. Germline V lookup: CDR1 SGHRS, CDR2 YFSETQ. Trimming removed 0 bases from V and 15 bases from J; junction bases left unmatched: 6. CDR3 DNA: TGCGCCAGCAGCTTGGGGGGACAGTTCTCGTTCTTC. Translated, it gives CASSLGGQFSFF.

The chain is built from TRBV11-3 and TRBJ2-3; the D is unclear. Germline V CDR1 and CDR2: SGHNT, YENEEA. This CDR3 contains 14 residues. V lost 1 base to trimming and J lost 0 bases, with 5 bases between them. Here the CDR3 reads CASSLGGSTDTQYF. In DNA form, the CDR3 reads TGTGCCAGCAGCTTAGGCGGCAGCACAGATACGCAGTATTTT.

The chain uses TRBV27 and TRBJ2-6, with D uncertain. The CDR3 consists of 16 residues. The V end lost 5 bases, the J end lost 0 bases, and 11 bases lay between the germline ends. Germline V CDR1 and CDR2: MNHEY, SMNVEV (reference sequence). This CDR3 is CASSPPSSSGANVLTF. The DNA for the CDR3 is TGTGCCAGCAGTCCCCCCTCGAGCTCTGGGGCCAACGTCCTGACTTTC. Complete variable domain (other parts from reference TRBV27 and TRBJ2-6): EAQVTQNPRYLITVTGKKLTVTCSQNMNHEYMSWYRQDPGLGLRQIYYSMNVEVTDKGDVPEGYKVSRKEKRNFPLILESPSPNQTSLYFCASSPPSSSGANVLTFGAGSRLTVL.

As for this clone: Mismatch with germline at one junction end may stem from a read error. V and J are TRBV6-5 and TRBJ2-7, with a tentative D call TRBD2 (5 bases). The CDR3 has 13 residues. Germline CDR1 reads MNHEY; CDR2 reads SVGAGI. CDR3 amino acids: CASSQAASYQQYF. In DNA form, the CDR3 reads TGTGCCAGCAGCCAAGCGGCGTCCTACCAGCAGTACTTC.

The chain couples TRBV2 to TRBJ1-5; D is unresolved. CDR1 SNHLY and CDR2 FYNNEI come from the germline V gene. This CDR3 comprises 16 residues. V was pared by 0 bases and J by 0 bases, with 9 bases between. CDR3 in amino acids: CASSEALFYSNQPQHF. CDR3 DNA sequence: TGTGCCAGCAGTGAAGCGCTTTTCTATAGCAATCAGCCCCAGCATTTT.

The rearrangement joins TRBV2 to TRBJ2-7; weak D call: TRBD2 (5 bases). In germline, CDR1 is SNHLY, CDR2 FYNNEI. Trimming removed 3 bases at V and 1 base at J, with 13 bases between. This CDR3 is 15 amino acids long. Written as DNA, the CDR3 is TGTGCCAGCAGTGACCTTAGGACTTTTTCCTACGAGCAGTACTTC. Amino acid sequence: CASSDLRTFSYEQYF.

This chain links TRBV19 with TRBJ2-3; D may be TRBD1 or TRBD2 (5 bases each). Germline CDR1 LNHDA, CDR2 SQIVND (reference sequence). The CDR3 extends over 15 amino acids. Trimming left V 3 bases short and J 6 bases short, with 16 bases between. CDR3 sequence: CASSIYRRAGDTQYF. In DNA form, the CDR3 reads TGTGCCAGTAGTATCTATCGCAGGGCGGGCGATACGCAGTATTTT.

DNA for the CDR3: TGTGCCAGCAGCTTATTCCAGGGCCCCACCGGGGAGCTGTTTTTT. Its translation: CASSLFQGPTGELFF. The chain joins TRBV7-8 to TRBJ2-2; a possible D gene is TRBD1 (5 bases). There are 15 residues in the CDR3. V lost 2 bases and J lost 4, with 11 bases in between. Germline V gives CDR1 SGHVS, CDR2 FQNEAQ. The entire variable domain, with the rest obtained from reference TRBV7-8 and TRBJ2-2, is as follows: GAGVSQSPRYKVAKRGQDVALRCDPISGHVSLFWYQQALGQGPEFLTYFQNEAQLDKSGLPSDRFFAERPEGSVSTLKIQRTQQEDSAVYLCASSLFQGPTGELFFGEGSRLTVL.

The CDR3 sequence: CASSRSGQGGTGNTIYF. The CDR3 DNA sequence: TGTGCCAGCAGTCGATCGGGACAGGGGGGAACGGGAAACACCATATATTTT. V and J are TRBV6-6 and TRBJ1-3; 11 nucleotides match TRBD1. This CDR3 has 17 amino acids. V lost 5 bases, J lost 4 bases, and 10 bases stayed unmatched. Germline lookup yields CDR1 MNHNY and CDR2 SVGAGI (reference sequence).

This chain links TRBV9 with TRBJ2-2, with 7 bases that match TRBD1. V lost 7 bases and J lost 5; bases outside the gene matches: 11. CDR3 size: 15 residues. Germline CDR1 and CDR2: SGDLS and YYNGEE. The CDR3: CASGTTGLTTGELFF. Written as DNA, the CDR3 is TGTGCCAGCGGGACGACAGGGTTAACTACCGGGGAGCTGTTTTTT.

V gene TRBV6-6 combines with J gene TRBJ1-5; possibly TRBD1 for D (6 bases). The CDR3 runs to 14 residues. The germline V gene encodes CDR1 MNHNY and CDR2 SVGAGI (reference sequence). The V end was cut by 6 bases, the J end by 2 bases, with 11 bases between. The CDR3 protein is CASSQGLGNQPQHF. The CDR3 DNA reads TGTGCCAGCAGCCAGGGGCTCGGCAATCAGCCCCAGCATTTT.

This clone has just one count. This chain uses TRBV4-3 with TRBJ2-1; TRBD2 matches at 9 bases. V shed 4 bases, J shed 8 bases, and the junction held 9 bases outside the gene matches. Germline V gene sequence: CDR1 LGHNA, CDR2 YSLEER. The CDR3 has 15 residues. In DNA, the CDR3 is TGCGCCAGCAGCCTTCGACCGGGACTAGCCGATGAGCAGTTCTTC. Translating it yields CASSLRPGLADEQFF.

The gene calls are TRBV2 and TRBJ2-7; 8 bases fit TRBD2. Per the germline V gene, CDR1 is SNHLY and CDR2 is FYNNEI. The ends lost 4 bases at V and 7 bases at J; junction bases unmatched: 12. This CDR3 comprises 15 residues. CDR3 bases: TGTGCCAGCAGTGCCGCACGGACTAGCATGGGTGAGCAGTACGTC. Protein: CASSAARTSMGEQYV.

This chain uses TRBV5-1 with TRBJ1-1; D call uncertain. The CDR3 covers 13 residues. From germline, CDR1 is SGHRS and CDR2 YFSETQ. The germline V and J ends were trimmed by 3 bases and 6 bases, with 12 bases remaining between them. The CDR3 region has the DNA TGCGCCAGCAGCTCGGCATGGGGTTCTGAAGCTTTCTTT. Translating gives CASSSAWGSEAFF. Full variable domain (missing parts from reference TRBV5-1 and TRBJ1-1): KAGVTQTPRYLIKTRGQQVTLSCSPISGHRSVSWYQQTPGQGLQFLFEYFSETQRNKGNFPGRFSGRQFSNSRSEMNVSTLELGDSALYLCASSSAWGSEAFFGQGTRLTVV.

As DNA, the CDR3 is TGTGCCAGCACTAGGGACAACTACGAGCAGTACGTC. Translation: CASTRDNYEQYV. The rearrangement joins TRBV2 to TRBJ2-7, with TRBD1 as a possible D gene (6 bases). Trimming pared 7 bases from V and 3 bases from J, leaving 10 bases between. The CDR3 contains 12 residues. CDR1 and CDR2 from the germline V gene are SNHLY and FYNNEI.

This clone was seen only once. V usage is TRBV24-1 and J usage is TRBJ2-2, with TRBD1 matching 9 bases. The CDR3 has 16 amino acids. Germline lookup yields CDR1 KGHDR and CDR2 SFDVKD. Unmatched junction bases numbered 9, after V lost 7 bases and J lost 4 bases. As DNA, the CDR3 is TGTGCCACCAGATTATCCGGGACAGGGACCACCGGGGAGCTGTTTTTT. Amino acid sequence: CATRLSGTGTTGELFF.

The chain joins TRBV19 to TRBJ2-6; D is unresolved. Trimming pared 9 bases from V and 3 bases from J, leaving 6 bases between. The length of the CDR3 is 12 residues. CDR1 and CDR2 (germline): LNHDA, SQIVND (reference sequence). CDR3 loop: CASGGGANVLTF. The CDR3 DNA follows: TGTGCCAGCGGCGGTGGGGCCAACGTCCTGACTTTC.

CDR3 residues: CAWSVQGGTGANVLTF. CDR3 coding DNA: TGTGCCTGGAGTGTACAGGGGGGAACTGGGGCCAACGTCCTGACTTTC. V gene TRBV30 combines with J gene TRBJ2-6; the match to TRBD1 covers 8 bases. In germline, CDR1 is GTSNPN, CDR2 SVGIG (reference sequence). This CDR3 is built from 16 residues. V trimming: 0 bases; J trimming: 2 bases; junction bases outside the gene matches: 3.

The chain employs TRBV9 and TRBJ2-3; D perhaps matches TRBD1 (5 bases). The CDR3 has 14 amino acids. Germline values: CDR1 SGDLS, CDR2 YYNGEE. The V and J ends lost 0 bases and 3 bases respectively, with 8 bases between them. The CDR3 loop is CASSVVGDTDTQYF. CDR3 nucleotide sequence: TGTGCCAGCAGCGTAGTAGGGGATACAGATACGCAGTATTTT.

This chain joins TRBV29-1 and TRBJ1-1; D not resolved. This CDR3 comprises 12 residues. CDR1 and CDR2 (germline): SQVTM, ANQGSEA. V was cut by 3 bases and J by 4 bases, with 9 bases left in between. CDR3 sequence: CSVDKGGTEAFF. DNA for the CDR3: TGCAGCGTTGATAAAGGCGGCACTGAAGCTTTCTTT.

The CDR3 sequence: CASSLTPLQGKARNQPQHF. The CDR3 DNA reads as TGTGCCAGCAGCTTAACTCCGTTGCAGGGGAAGGCCCGTAATCAGCCCCAGCATTTT. The V call is TRBV7-3, the J call TRBJ1-5; a possible D gene is TRBD1 (6 bases). V was trimmed by 0 bases and J by 4 bases, leaving 22 bases between them. The CDR3 is 19 residues long. Germline loops: CDR1 SGHTA, CDR2 FQGTGA.

This sequence joins TRBV5-6 and TRBJ2-3, with D unresolved. V lost 4 bases, J lost 2 bases, and 14 bases lay in between. Germline V gene lookup returns CDR1 SGHDT and CDR2 YYEEEE. CDR3 length: 15 amino acids. The CDR3 here is CASSPKSIFTDTQYF. CDR3 coding DNA: TGTGCCAGCAGCCCAAAGTCTATTTTCACAGATACGCAGTATTTT.